This T cell receptor (beta chain) was sequenced for a study of cytomegalovirus exposure and HLA in healthy donors. Primers: 60 Vbeta forward and 13 Jbeta reverse. Generated by immunoSEQ multiplex PCR, the TCRdb table keeps only in-frame clones and is missing some. The repertoire holds 150,000 to 200,000 clones, with roughly 86% as singletons. This receptor was identified in a woman aged 18-35 years in good health and CMV-seronegative. The sample taken for sequencing was PBMCs.

CDR3 protein: CASSIREGTGELFF. CDR3 nucleotides: TGTGCCAGTAGTATAAGAGAGGGCACCGGGGAGCTGTTTTTT. The rearrangement uses TRBV19 and TRBJ2-2, with D possibly matching TRBD2 (5 bases). Germline assignment: CDR1 LNHDA and CDR2 SQIVND (reference sequence). There are 14 residues in the CDR3. Trimming removed 2 bases at V and 4 bases at J, with 8 bases between.